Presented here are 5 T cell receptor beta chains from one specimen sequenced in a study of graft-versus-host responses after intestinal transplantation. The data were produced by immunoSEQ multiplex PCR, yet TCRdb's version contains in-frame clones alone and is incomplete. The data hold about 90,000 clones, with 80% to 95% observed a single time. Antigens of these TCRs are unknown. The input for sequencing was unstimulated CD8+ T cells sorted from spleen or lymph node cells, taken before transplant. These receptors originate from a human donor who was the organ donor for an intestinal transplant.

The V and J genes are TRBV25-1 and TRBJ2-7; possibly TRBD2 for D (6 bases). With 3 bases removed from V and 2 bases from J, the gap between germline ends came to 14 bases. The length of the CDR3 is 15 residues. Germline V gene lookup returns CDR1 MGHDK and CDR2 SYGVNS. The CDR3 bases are TGTGCCAGCAGTGAGAACCCCGGGAGCCCCTACGAGCAGTACTTC. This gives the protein CASSENPGSPYEQYF.

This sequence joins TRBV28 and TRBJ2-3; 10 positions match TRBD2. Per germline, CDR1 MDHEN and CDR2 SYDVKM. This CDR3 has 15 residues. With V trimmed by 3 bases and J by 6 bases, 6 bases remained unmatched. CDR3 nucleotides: TGTGCCAGCAGTTTTATAACTAGCGGGAAGGATACGCAGTATTTT. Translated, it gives CASSFITSGKDTQYF.

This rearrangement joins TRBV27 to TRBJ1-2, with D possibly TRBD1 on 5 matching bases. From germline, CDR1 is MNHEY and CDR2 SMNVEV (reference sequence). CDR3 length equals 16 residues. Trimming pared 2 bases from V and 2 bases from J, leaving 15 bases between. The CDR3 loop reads CASSLGSGGLNYGYTF. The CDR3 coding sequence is TGTGCCAGCAGTTTAGGGAGCGGGGGGTTAAACTATGGCTACACCTTC.

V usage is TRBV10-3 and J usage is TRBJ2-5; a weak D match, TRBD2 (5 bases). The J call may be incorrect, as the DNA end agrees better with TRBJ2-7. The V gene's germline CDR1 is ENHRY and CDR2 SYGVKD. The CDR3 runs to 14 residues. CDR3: CAISESWRFGEQYF. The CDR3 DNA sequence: TGTGCCATCAGTGAGTCGTGGAGGTTCGGCGAGCAGTACTTC.

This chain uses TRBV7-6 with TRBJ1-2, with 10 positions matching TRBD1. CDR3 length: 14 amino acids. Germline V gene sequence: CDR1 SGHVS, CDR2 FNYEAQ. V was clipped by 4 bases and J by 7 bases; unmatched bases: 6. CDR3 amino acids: CASSSLTGGSGYTF. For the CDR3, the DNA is TGTGCCAGCAGCTCCCTGACAGGGGGCAGTGGCTACACCTTC.